This TCR beta chain appears in the sequencing data of a study of shared clonotypes between healthy human individuals. Sequencing used immunoSEQ multiplex PCR; TCRdb keeps in-frame clones, though not all of them. The sample contains 1,400,000 or so clones, approximately 98.5% of which appear only once. The CDR3 contains 14 residues. V was pared by 4 bases and J by 5 bases, with 12 bases between. CDR1 is SNHLY and CDR2 is FYNNEI in the germline V gene. The chain has TRBV2 and TRBJ1-5, with a tentative D call TRBD1 (5 bases). Specimen: naive CD4+ T cells sorted from blood. As for subset: CD45RA+ positively selected. The clonotype originates from a man aged 25-40 years in good health. CDR3 sequence (DNA): TGTGCCAGCAGTGCCGGCAGGGCGTATCAGCCCCAGCATTTT. Translation: CASSAGRAYQPQHF.